This T cell receptor beta chain was identified during a study of cytomegalovirus exposure and HLA in healthy donors. This clone turned up a few times. Antigen: not known. Regarding the study as a whole: As was reported, the HLA-A and HLA-B alleles of most subjects were accurately predicted from TCR beta sequences. An ancestry cluster, one associated with Asian ancestry, reportedly showed fewer N-insertions than the roughly 700-donor mean in a later analysis.

60 Vbeta and 13 Jbeta primers were used in PCR. Assay used: immunoSEQ multiplex PCR; TCRdb lists only in-frame clones, some missing. The sample shows roughly 43,000 clones, around 77% of them seen only once. CDR3 length: 13 amino acids. The J segment lost 2 bases and the V segment lost 9 bases, leaving 5 bases of the junction unmatched. CDR1 and CDR2 (germline): MDHEN, SYDVKM. Sequences were obtained from PBMCs. The chain has TRBV28 and TRBJ1-2, with 8 positions matching TRBD1. The receptor's source is a man aged 25-45 years in good health and CMV-seronegative. The CDR3 sequence: CASFDRGNYGYTF. In DNA, the CDR3 is TGTGCCAGTTTTGACAGGGGAAACTATGGCTACACCTTC.